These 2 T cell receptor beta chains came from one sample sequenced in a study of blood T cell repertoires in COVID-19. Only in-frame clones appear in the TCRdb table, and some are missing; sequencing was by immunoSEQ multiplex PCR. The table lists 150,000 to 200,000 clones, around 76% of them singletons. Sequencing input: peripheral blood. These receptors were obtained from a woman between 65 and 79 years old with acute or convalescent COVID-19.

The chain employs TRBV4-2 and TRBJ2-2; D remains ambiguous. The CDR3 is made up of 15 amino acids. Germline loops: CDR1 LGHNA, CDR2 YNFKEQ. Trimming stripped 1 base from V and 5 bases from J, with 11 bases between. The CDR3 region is CASSQVLATTGELFF. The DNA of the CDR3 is TGTGCCAGCAGCCAAGTTTTGGCGACAACCGGGGAGCTGTTTTTT.

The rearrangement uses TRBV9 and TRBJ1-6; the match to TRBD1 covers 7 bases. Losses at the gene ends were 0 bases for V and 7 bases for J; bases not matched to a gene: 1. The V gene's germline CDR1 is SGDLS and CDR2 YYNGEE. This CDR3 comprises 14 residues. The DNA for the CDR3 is TGTGCCAGCAGCGTAGAGGGACAGAATTCACCCCTCCACTTT. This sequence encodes CASSVEGQNSPLHF.